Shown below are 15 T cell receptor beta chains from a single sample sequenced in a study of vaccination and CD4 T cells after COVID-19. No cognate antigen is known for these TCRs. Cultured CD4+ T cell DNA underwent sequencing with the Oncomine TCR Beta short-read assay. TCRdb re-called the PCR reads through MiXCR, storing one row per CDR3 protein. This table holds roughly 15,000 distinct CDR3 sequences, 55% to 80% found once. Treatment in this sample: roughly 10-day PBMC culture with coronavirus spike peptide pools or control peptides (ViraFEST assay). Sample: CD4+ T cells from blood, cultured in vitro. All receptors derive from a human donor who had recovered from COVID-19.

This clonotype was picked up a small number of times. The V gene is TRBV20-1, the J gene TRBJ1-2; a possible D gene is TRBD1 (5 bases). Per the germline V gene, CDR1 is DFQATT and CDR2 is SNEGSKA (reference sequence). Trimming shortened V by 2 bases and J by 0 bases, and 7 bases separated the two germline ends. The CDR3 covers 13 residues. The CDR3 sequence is CSARQGANYGYTF. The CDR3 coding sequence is TGCAGTGCTAGACAGGGAGCTAACTATGGCTACACCTTC.

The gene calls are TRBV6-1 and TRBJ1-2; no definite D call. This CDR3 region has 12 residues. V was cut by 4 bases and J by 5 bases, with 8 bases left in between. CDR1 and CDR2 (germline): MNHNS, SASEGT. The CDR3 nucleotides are TGTGCCAGCAGTGTAACCCTTTATGGCTACACCTTC. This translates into CASSVTLYGYTF.

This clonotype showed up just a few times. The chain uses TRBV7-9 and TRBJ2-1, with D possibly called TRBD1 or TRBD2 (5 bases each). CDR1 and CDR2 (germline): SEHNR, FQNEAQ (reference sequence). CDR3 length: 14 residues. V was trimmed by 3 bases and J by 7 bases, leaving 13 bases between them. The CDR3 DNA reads TGTGCCAGCAGCTTTGAGGGGTTAAGGAATGAGCAGTTCTTC. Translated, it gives CASSFEGLRNEQFF.

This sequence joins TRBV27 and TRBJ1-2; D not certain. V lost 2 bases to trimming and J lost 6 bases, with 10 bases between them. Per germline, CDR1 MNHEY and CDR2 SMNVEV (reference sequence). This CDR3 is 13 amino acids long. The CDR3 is CASSLEGSNGYTF. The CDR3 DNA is TGTGCCAGCAGTTTAGAGGGCTCGAATGGCTACACCTTC.

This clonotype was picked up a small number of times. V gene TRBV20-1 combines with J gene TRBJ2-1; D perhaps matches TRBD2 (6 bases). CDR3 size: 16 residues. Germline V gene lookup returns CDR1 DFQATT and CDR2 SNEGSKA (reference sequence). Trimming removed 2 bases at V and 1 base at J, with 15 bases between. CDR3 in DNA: TGCAGTGCTAGATCCGTTCTAGCGCGATCCTACAATGAGCAGTTCTTC. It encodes CSARSVLARSYNEQFF.

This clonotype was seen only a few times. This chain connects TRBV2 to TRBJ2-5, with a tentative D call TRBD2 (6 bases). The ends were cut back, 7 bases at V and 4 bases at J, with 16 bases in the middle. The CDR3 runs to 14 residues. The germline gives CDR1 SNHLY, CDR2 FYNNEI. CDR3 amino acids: CASTPSEASETQYF. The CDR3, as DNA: TGTGCCAGCACGCCTAGCGAGGCGTCAGAGACCCAGTACTTC.

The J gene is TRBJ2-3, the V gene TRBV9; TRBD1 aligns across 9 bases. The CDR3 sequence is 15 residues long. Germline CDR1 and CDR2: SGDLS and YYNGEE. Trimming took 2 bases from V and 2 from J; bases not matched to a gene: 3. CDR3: CASSVWDRVTDTQYF. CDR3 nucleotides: TGTGCCAGCAGCGTCTGGGACAGGGTCACAGATACGCAGTATTTT.

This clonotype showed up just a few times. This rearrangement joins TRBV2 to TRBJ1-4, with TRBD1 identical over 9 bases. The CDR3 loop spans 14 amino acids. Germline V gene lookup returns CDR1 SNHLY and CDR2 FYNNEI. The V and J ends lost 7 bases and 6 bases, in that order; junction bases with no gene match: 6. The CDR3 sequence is CASTVGQGHEKLFF. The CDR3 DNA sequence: TGTGCCAGCACTGTGGGACAGGGACATGAAAAACTGTTTTTT.

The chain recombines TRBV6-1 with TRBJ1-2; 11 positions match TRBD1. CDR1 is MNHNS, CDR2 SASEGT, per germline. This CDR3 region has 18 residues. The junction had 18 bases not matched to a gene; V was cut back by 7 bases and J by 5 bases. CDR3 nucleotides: TGTGCCAGCACTCTGGTCGGACAGGGGGCGGTTTTCGTTTATGGCTACACCTTC. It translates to CASTLVGQGAVFVYGYTF.

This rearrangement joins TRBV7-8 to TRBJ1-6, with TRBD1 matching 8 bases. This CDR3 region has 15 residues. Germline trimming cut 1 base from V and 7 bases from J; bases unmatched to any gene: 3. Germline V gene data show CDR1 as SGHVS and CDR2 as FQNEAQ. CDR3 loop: CASSLGGTGNSPLHF. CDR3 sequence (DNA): TGTGCCAGCAGCTTAGGCGGGACAGGAAATTCACCCCTCCACTTT.

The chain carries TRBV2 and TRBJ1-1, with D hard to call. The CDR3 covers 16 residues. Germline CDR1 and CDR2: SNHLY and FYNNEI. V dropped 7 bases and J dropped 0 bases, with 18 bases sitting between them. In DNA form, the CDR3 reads TGTGCCAGCATCCCCGAAGCTGGATTTATGAACACTGAAGCTTTCTTT. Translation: CASIPEAGFMNTEAFF.

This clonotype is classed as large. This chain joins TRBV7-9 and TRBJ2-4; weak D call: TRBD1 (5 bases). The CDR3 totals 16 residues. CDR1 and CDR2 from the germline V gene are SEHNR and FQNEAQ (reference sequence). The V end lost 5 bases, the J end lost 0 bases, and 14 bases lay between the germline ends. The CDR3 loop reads CASSPGSEVAKNIQYF. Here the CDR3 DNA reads TGTGCCAGCAGCCCAGGGTCCGAGGTAGCCAAAAACATTCAGTACTTC.

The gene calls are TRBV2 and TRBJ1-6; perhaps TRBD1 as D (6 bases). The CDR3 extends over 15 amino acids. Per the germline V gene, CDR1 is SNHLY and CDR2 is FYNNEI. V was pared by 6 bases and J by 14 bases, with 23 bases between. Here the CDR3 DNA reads TGTGCCAGCAGCCCCGGGGGGACATCCCTTGGGGCCCTCCACTTT. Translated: CASSPGGTSLGALHF.

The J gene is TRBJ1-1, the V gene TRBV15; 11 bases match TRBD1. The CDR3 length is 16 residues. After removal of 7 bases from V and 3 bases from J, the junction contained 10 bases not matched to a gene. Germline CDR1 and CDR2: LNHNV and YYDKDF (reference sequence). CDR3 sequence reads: CATTSGDRGLDTEAFF. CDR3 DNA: TGTGCCACCACCTCAGGGGACAGGGGGTTGGACACTGAAGCTTTCTTT.

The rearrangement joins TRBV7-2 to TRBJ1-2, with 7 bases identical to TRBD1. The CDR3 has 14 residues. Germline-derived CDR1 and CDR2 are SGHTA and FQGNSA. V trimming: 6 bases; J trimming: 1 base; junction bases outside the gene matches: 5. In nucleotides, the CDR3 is TGTGCCAGCAGAACTACAGGGGATAACTATGGCTACACCTTC. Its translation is CASRTTGDNYGYTF.